Below, 27 T cell receptor beta chains from the same sample are listed, as sequenced in a study of CD8+ T cells in alopecia areata. Regarding treatment: oral pan-JAK inhibitor, 5-10 mg twice daily. Reverse transcription of extracted RNA yielded cDNA, which provided the sequencing template. Only in-frame clones appear in the TCRdb table, and some are missing; sequencing was by immunoSEQ multiplex PCR. The sample records about 220,000 clones, about 57% being singletons. Sequencing used CD4+ T cells sorted from blood, obtained at week 4, from a patient treated with tofacitinib. These receptor sequences come from a human donor with alopecia areata.

The chain recombines TRBV2 with TRBJ1-1; TRBD1 matches at 7 bases. The length of the CDR3 is 14 residues. V trimming: 7 bases; J trimming: 6 bases; junction bases outside the gene matches: 11. Germline loops: CDR1 SNHLY, CDR2 FYNNEI. This CDR3 reads CASTTAGDRAEAFF. CDR3 sequence (DNA): TGTGCCAGCACCACGGCGGGAGACAGGGCTGAAGCTTTCTTT.

The chain employs TRBV5-1 and TRBJ1-1; no reliable D call. Germline V gene lookup returns CDR1 SGHRS and CDR2 YFSETQ. This CDR3 has 13 amino acids. V lost 0 bases and J 6 bases, leaving 9 bases between the germline ends. Written as DNA, the CDR3 is TGCGCCAGCAGCTTGGAGGGTCGGGCTGAAGCTTTCTTT. As protein: CASSLEGRAEAFF.

The V gene is TRBV2, the J gene TRBJ2-7; D remains unclear. The V gene's germline CDR1 is SNHLY and CDR2 FYNNEI. V lost 8 bases and J 2 bases, leaving 16 bases between the germline ends. The CDR3 sequence is 14 residues long. This chain's CDR3 is CASGNLDRTYEQYF. CDR3 bases: TGTGCCAGCGGGAATCTGGACCGTACCTACGAGCAGTACTTC.

In its sample, this clone was seen a few times. This chain links TRBV10-3 with TRBJ2-3; D remains unclear. Germline loops: CDR1 ENHRY, CDR2 SYGVKD. Trimming removed 1 base from V and 4 bases from J, with 6 bases in between. The CDR3 is 13 residues long. CDR3 loop: CAISELGSDTQYF. The DNA of the CDR3 is TGTGCCATCAGTGAGTTAGGGTCAGATACGCAGTATTTT.

The chain is built from TRBV29-1 and TRBJ1-2; no reliable D call. The CDR3 is made up of 11 amino acids. V shed 5 bases and J shed 7 bases, with 11 bases lying between them. The germline V gene encodes CDR1 SQVTM and CDR2 ANQGSEA. The CDR3 spells CSVLGMGGYTF. As DNA, the CDR3 is TGCAGCGTTCTGGGAATGGGTGGCTACACCTTC.

This chain uses TRBV5-4 with TRBJ2-1; a weak D match, TRBD2 (5 bases). CDR1 is SGHNT, CDR2 YYREEE, per germline (reference sequence). There are 15 residues in the CDR3. Trimming cost V 5 bases and J 7 bases, with 19 bases left between them. The CDR3 spells CASSSRVDGSNEQFF. CDR3 nucleotide sequence: TGTGCCAGCAGTTCGAGGGTGGATGGATCGAATGAGCAGTTCTTC.

The rearrangement links TRBV29-1 to TRBJ1-1; no clear D gene. The CDR3 runs 10 residues. With 4 bases removed from V and 8 bases from J, the gap between germline ends came to 8 bases. Germline V CDR1 and CDR2: SQVTM, ANQGSEA. CDR3 loop: CSVGSLEAFF. The CDR3 DNA is TGCAGCGTTGGTTCGTTGGAAGCTTTCTTT.

The rearrangement uses TRBV29-1 and TRBJ1-4; the D is unclear. Germline lookup yields CDR1 SQVTM and CDR2 ANQGSEA. The CDR3 runs to 13 residues. V dropped 6 bases and J dropped 0 bases, with 8 bases sitting between them. CDR3 in amino acids: CSVTAATNEKLFF. In nucleotides, the CDR3 is TGCAGCGTAACGGCTGCAACTAATGAAAAACTGTTTTTT. The variable domain in full, completed from reference TRBV29-1 and TRBJ1-4, reads SAVISQKPSRDICQRGTSLTIQCQVDSQVTMMFWYRQQPGQSLTLIATANQGSEATYESGFVIDKFPISRPNLTFSTLTVSNMSPEDSSIYLCSVTAATNEKLFFGSGTQLSVL.

Only a few counts were recorded for this clone. J is TRBJ2-5 and V is TRBV7-2; D gene unclear. V was trimmed by 0 bases and J by 2 bases, leaving 7 bases between them. This CDR3 is built from 14 residues. Germline lookup yields CDR1 SGHTA and CDR2 FQGNSA. The CDR3 protein is CASSLASRQETQYF. DNA of the CDR3: TGTGCCAGCAGCTTAGCGAGTCGTCAAGAGACCCAGTACTTC.

The rearrangement joins TRBV9 to TRBJ1-1; D unresolved. Trimming stripped 0 bases from V and 1 base from J, with 4 bases between. Germline V gene data show CDR1 as SGDLS and CDR2 as YYNGEE. This CDR3 has 13 residues. The CDR3 spells CASSVAGNTEAFF. Written as DNA, the CDR3 is TGTGCCAGCAGCGTAGCGGGGAACACTGAAGCTTTCTTT.

V is TRBV5-1 and J is TRBJ2-5; D unclear. Germline CDR1 reads SGHRS; CDR2 reads YFSETQ. Between the trimmed V and J ends, which lost 4 bases and 0 bases, there was a span of 7 bases. CDR3 length equals 13 residues. CDR3 sequence: CASSRTDQETQYF. DNA for the CDR3: TGCGCCAGCAGCAGAACTGACCAAGAGACCCAGTACTTC.

The chain is built from TRBV5-1 and TRBJ1-6; D is uncertain. This CDR3 contains 13 residues. Germline lookup yields CDR1 SGHRS and CDR2 YFSETQ. Trimming removed 7 bases from V and 5 bases from J, with 10 bases in between. The CDR3 sequence is CASRAEHNSPLHF. The CDR3 nucleotides are TGCGCCAGCCGGGCAGAACATAATTCACCCCTCCACTTT.

The rearrangement links TRBV4-3 to TRBJ2-7, with D possibly TRBD2 on 7 matching bases. The V gene's germline CDR1 is LGHNA and CDR2 YSLEER. This CDR3 region has 20 residues. The V gene lost 2 bases and the J gene lost 2 bases, with 28 bases spanning the gap. CDR3 nucleotide sequence: TGCGCCAGCAGCCAACCACTCGGCCCGGCTGGCGGGGGCCCACCCTACGAGCAGTACTTC. This gives the protein CASSQPLGPAGGGPPYEQYF.

The rearrangement uses TRBV4-3 and TRBJ2-7; no clear D gene. Germline lookup yields CDR1 LGHNA and CDR2 YSLEER. CDR3 length: 13 residues. Deletions cut 0 bases from V and 3 bases from J, with 6 bases between. CDR3 in DNA: TGCGCCAGCAGCCAAGATCGTCGCTACGAGCAGTACTTC. Translating it yields CASSQDRRYEQYF.

V gene TRBV7-2 combines with J gene TRBJ2-7; maybe TRBD2 (5 bases). The CDR3 covers 16 residues. The V end was cut by 2 bases, the J end by 2 bases, with 16 bases between. CDR1 and CDR2 from the germline V gene are SGHTA and FQGNSA. CDR3 loop: CASSLFEWERAYEQYF. CDR3 nucleotides: TGTGCCAGCAGCTTATTTGAGTGGGAGAGGGCCTACGAGCAGTACTTC.

V usage is TRBV28 and J usage is TRBJ2-1; no definite D call. The V end lost 5 bases, the J end lost 0 bases, and 11 bases lay between the germline ends. The germline V gene has CDR1 MDHEN and CDR2 SYDVKM. The length of the CDR3 is 15 residues. As DNA, the CDR3 is TGTGCCAGCAGTCCTGACATGCGCTCCTACAATGAGCAGTTCTTC. Its protein is CASSPDMRSYNEQFF.

The chain recombines TRBV30 with TRBJ2-1; D is ambiguous. CDR1 and CDR2 from the germline V gene are GTSNPN and SVGIG (reference sequence). Trimming shortened V by 2 bases and J by 5 bases, and 13 bases separated the two germline ends. The CDR3 is 14 amino acids. The CDR3 protein is CAWSPQLGNNEQFF. CDR3 bases: TGTGCCTGGAGTCCTCAGCTGGGAAACAATGAGCAGTTCTTC.

The J gene is TRBJ2-5, the V gene TRBV13, with D possibly TRBD2 on 6 matching bases. The J call could be wrong; TRBJ2-7 is a better fit for the DNA end. The CDR3 covers 21 residues. Germline lookup yields CDR1 PRHDT and CDR2 FYEKMQ (reference sequence). DNA for the CDR3: TGTGCCAGCAGCTTAGGCCTCCGGGCGGGGACGCTAGATTTGGGTTACTACGAGCAGTACTTC. Translating gives CASSLGLRAGTLDLGYYEQYF.

The table lists this clone with a few counts. The same CDR3 arises from other DNA sequences in this sample as well. The chain links TRBV29-1 to TRBJ2-3, with D maybe TRBD2 (5 bases). Germline CDR1 and CDR2: SQVTM and ANQGSEA. V lost 6 bases and J lost 1, with 8 bases in between. This CDR3 is built from 12 residues. CDR3 in amino acids: CSVEEGTDTQYF. The CDR3 region has the DNA TGCAGCGTGGAGGAAGGCACAGATACGCAGTATTTT.

This clone was counted between two and nine times. The chain couples TRBV7-3 to TRBJ2-2, with no clear D. The CDR3 is made up of 13 amino acids. Trimming left V 1 base short and J 3 bases short, with 3 bases between. Germline V gene lookup returns CDR1 SGHTA and CDR2 FQGTGA. The CDR3 sequence is CASSLIHTGELFF. In DNA form, the CDR3 reads TGTGCCAGCAGCTTAATCCACACCGGGGAGCTGTTTTTT.

The chain employs TRBV2 and TRBJ2-3; 7 bases are a match to TRBD1. Germline CDR1 and CDR2: SNHLY and FYNNEI. V trimming: 8 bases; J trimming: 0 bases; junction bases outside the gene matches: 5. The CDR3 is made up of 14 amino acids. CDR3 residues: CASGRDSSTDTQYF. The CDR3 DNA sequence: TGTGCCAGCGGCCGGGACAGTAGCACAGATACGCAGTATTTT.

The gene calls are TRBV30 and TRBJ2-1, with 8 bases aligning to TRBD1. The CDR3 runs 15 residues. The germline V gene has CDR1 GTSNPN and CDR2 SVGIG (reference sequence). Trimming at V came to 6 bases and at J to 2 bases, leaving 9 bases not matched to a gene. DNA of the CDR3: TGTGCCTGCCTGTCAGGACAGGGTACCTACAATGAGCAGTTCTTC. It specifies CACLSGQGTYNEQFF.

The chain combines TRBV6-5 with TRBJ2-7, with D hard to call. Trimming took 5 bases from V and 2 from J, leaving 7 bases between them. From germline, CDR1 is MNHEY and CDR2 SVGAGI. This CDR3 is built from 12 residues. CDR3 region: CASSPTTYEQYF. The CDR3 nucleotides read TGTGCCAGCAGTCCCACTACCTACGAGCAGTACTTC.

V and J are TRBV28 and TRBJ1-2; D possibly corresponds to TRBD1 (6 bases). CDR3 length: 14 amino acids. Per the germline V gene, CDR1 is MDHEN and CDR2 is SYDVKM. Trimming removed 5 bases from V and 9 bases from J, with 19 bases in between. The CDR3 coding sequence is TGTGCCAGCAGTCGGGGGCTGGAGTCGTTGAGCTACACCTTC. Translation: CASSRGLESLSYTF.

This sequence joins TRBV19 and TRBJ1-1; the D is unclear. Germline V CDR1 and CDR2: LNHDA, SQIVND (reference sequence). This CDR3 is built from 11 residues. Trimming shortened V by 3 bases and J by 3 bases, and 2 bases separated the two germline ends. The CDR3 DNA reads as TGTGCCAGTAGTATTGACACTGAAGCTTTCTTT. This translates into CASSIDTEAFF. Looking up the rest from reference TRBV19 and TRBJ1-1 gives the full variable domain: DGGITQSPKYLFRKEGQNVTLSCEQNLNHDAMYWYRQDPGQGLRLIYYSQIVNDFQKGDIAEGYSVSREKKESFPLTVTSAQKNPTAFYLCASSIDTEAFFGQGTRLTVV.

There are a few counts of this clone. V and J are TRBV28 and TRBJ2-7; unclear D gene. This CDR3 contains 10 residues. Germline V CDR1 and CDR2: MDHEN, SYDVKM. V lost 5 bases and J lost 12, with 11 bases in between. CDR3 sequence reads: CASSHQATYF. The CDR3 region has the DNA TGTGCCAGCAGTCACCAAGCAACGTACTTC.

The chain uses TRBV5-1 and TRBJ2-2, with no clear D. The CDR3 is made up of 15 amino acids. V gave up 3 bases and J gave up 0 bases, with 9 bases separating them. CDR1 and CDR2 (germline): SGHRS, YFSETQ. In DNA form, the CDR3 reads TGCGCCAGCAGCTCGTCCATCGCGAACACCGGGGAGCTGTTTTTT. Amino acids: CASSSSIANTGELFF.